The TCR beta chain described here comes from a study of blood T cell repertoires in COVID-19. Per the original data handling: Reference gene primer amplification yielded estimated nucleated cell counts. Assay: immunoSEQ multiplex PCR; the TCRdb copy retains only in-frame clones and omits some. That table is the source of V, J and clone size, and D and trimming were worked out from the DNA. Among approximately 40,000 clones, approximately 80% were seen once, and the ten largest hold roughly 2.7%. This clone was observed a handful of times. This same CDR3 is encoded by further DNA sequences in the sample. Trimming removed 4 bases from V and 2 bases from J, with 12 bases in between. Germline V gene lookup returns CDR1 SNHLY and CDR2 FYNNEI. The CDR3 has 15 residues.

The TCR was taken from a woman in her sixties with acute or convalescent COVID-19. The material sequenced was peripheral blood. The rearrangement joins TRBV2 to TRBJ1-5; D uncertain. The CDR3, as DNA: TGTGCCAGCAGTGGCGATTCTCTTGGCAATCAGCCCCAGCATTTT. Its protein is CASSGDSLGNQPQHF.